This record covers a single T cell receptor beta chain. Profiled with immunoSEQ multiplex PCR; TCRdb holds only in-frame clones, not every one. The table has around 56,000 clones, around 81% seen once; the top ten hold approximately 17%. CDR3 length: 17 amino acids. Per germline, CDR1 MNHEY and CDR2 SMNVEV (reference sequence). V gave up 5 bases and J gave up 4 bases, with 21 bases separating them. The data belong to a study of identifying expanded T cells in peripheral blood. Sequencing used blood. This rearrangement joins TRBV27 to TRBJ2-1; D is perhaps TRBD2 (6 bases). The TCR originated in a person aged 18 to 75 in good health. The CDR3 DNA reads TGTGCCAGCAGTCCAGAAACCAAACTAGCTGCATACAATGAGCAGTTCTTC. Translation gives CASSPETKLAAYNEQFF.